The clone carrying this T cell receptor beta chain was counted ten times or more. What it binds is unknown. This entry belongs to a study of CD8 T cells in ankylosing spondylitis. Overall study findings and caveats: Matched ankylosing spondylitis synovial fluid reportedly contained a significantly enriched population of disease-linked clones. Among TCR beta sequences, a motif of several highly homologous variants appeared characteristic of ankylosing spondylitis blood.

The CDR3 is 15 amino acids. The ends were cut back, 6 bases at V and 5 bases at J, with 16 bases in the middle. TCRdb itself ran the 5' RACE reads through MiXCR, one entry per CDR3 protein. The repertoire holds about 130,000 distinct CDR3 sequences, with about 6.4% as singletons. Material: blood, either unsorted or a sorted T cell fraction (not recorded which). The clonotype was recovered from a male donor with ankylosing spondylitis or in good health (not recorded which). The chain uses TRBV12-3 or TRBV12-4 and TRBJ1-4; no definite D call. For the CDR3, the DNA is TGTGCCAGCAGACAAACCGCGAGTGTAAATGAAAAACTGTTTTTT. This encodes CASRQTASVNEKLFF.